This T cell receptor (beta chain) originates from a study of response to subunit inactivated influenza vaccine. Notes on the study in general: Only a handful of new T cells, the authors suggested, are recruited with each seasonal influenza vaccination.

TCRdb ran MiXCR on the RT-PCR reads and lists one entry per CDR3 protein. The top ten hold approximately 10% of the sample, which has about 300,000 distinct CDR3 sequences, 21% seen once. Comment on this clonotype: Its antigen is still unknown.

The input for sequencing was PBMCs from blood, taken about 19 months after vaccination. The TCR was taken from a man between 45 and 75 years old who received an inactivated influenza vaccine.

The CDR3 here is CASSPSETLSSYNEQFF. CDR3 coding DNA: TGCGCCAGCAGTCCCTCGGAAACTCTAAGCTCCTACAATGAGCAGTTCTTC. J is TRBJ2-1 and V is TRBV4-3; D call uncertain. V lost 6 bases to trimming and J lost 0 bases, with 18 bases between them. The CDR3 runs to 17 residues. In germline, CDR1 is LGHNA, CDR2 YSLEER.